Listed below are T cell receptor beta chains from one sample, sequenced in a study of human T cells and chemical hapten exposure. TCRdb redid the calling of the RACE reads with MiXCR, one entry per CDR3 protein. The sample shows some 83,000 distinct CDR3 sequences, roughly 10% of them seen only once. Sequenced here: whole blood, sampled in connection with sensitization to the hapten diphenylcyclopropenone (DPC). These TCRs come from a woman aged 45 to 65 with alopecia areata. Some clones in this sample may be carry-over from other donors' samples. CDR3s include the opening cysteine and the closing phenylalanine or tryptophan. The order of the fields is J gene, D gene, V gene, CDR3 protein. A D gene is named only where the DNA matches it firmly.

>TRBJ2-3|TRBD1|TRBV18
CASSPHGTGTLDTQYF
>TRBJ2-7|-|TRBV28
CASSMSYEQYF
>TRBJ1-6|-|TRBV7-2
CASSLYEGRVSSPLHF
>TRBJ1-4|-|TRBV4-2
CASSQDLQVDEKLFF
>TRBJ2-5|TRBD1|TRBV5-1
CASSLGTGKETQYF
>TRBJ2-6|-|TRBV5-1
CASSLAGRAGANVLTF
>TRBJ1-5|-|TRBV7-8
CASSLSGGSNQPQHF
>TRBJ1-1|-|TRBV12-3/TRBV12-4
CASSLRPGSTEAFF
>TRBJ2-3|-|TRBV4-3
CASSQELGGSGTDTQYF
>TRBJ2-3|-|TRBV6-2/TRBV6-3
CASSRGGTFGTQYF
>TRBJ1-6|-|TRBV6-5
CASSPVARTYNSPLHF
>TRBJ1-5|TRBD1|TRBV19
CASSKGQLYSNQPQHF
>TRBJ2-7|TRBD2|TRBV5-4
CASSQRESREQYF
>TRBJ1-3|-|TRBV20-1
CSLEQALSGNTIYF
>TRBJ2-2|-|TRBV7-3
CASSLGGVNTGELFF
>TRBJ2-3|-|TRBV11-2
CASTTTRSDTQYF
>TRBJ1-6|-|TRBV7-3
CASSVRQDLPLHF
>TRBJ2-3|-|TRBV20-1
CSARPRGRTSTDTQYF
>TRBJ2-2|-|TRBV18
CASSGQTTGELFF
>TRBJ2-5|-|TRBV5-1
CASSFAEGQGTQYF
>TRBJ2-7|-|TRBV28
CASTPRLVSGEQYF
>TRBJ1-5|TRBD1|TRBV12-3/TRBV12-4
CASSRQGHQPQHF
>TRBJ2-2|-|TRBV7-9
CASSPRGGGELFF